This TCR beta chain came from a study of patients and donors after allogeneic stem cell transplantation. V dropped 0 bases and J dropped 6 bases, with 10 bases sitting between them. Germline assignment: CDR1 MGHDK and CDR2 SYGVNS. This CDR3 comprises 14 residues. Using its own MiXCR run on the RT-PCR reads, TCRdb lists one record per CDR3 protein. The sample gives about 960,000 distinct CDR3 sequences, approximately 19% of which show up once; 6% is in the top ten. This clonotype was detected a few times. The specimen was blood, either unsorted or a sorted T cell fraction (not recorded which). This clonotype was obtained from a human donor who was either an allogeneic HSCT recipient or a stem cell or donor lymphocyte infusion donor (not recorded which). It is not recorded whose cells these are; they may come from a transplant donor. The rearrangement uses TRBV25-1 and TRBJ2-3; perhaps TRBD2 as D (5 bases). The CDR3 reads CASSEYGRGDTQYF. The CDR3 bases are TGTGCCAGCAGTGAATATGGGAGAGGGGATACGCAGTATTTT. The variable domain in full, completed from reference TRBV25-1 and TRBJ2-3, reads EADIYQTPRYLVIGTGKKITLECSQTMGHDKMYWYQQDPGMELHLIHYSYGVNSTEKGDLSSESTVSRIRTEHFPLTLESARPSHTSQYLCASSEYGRGDTQYFGPGTRLTVL.